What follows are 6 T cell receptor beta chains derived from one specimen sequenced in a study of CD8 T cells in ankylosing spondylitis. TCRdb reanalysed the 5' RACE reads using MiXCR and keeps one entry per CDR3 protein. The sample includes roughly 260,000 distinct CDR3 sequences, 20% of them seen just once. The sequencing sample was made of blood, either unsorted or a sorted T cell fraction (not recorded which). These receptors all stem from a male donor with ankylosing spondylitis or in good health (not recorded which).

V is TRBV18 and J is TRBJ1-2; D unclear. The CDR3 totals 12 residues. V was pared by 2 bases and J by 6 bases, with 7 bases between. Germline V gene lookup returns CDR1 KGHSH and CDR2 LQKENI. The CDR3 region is CASSPVANGYTF. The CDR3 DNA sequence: TGTGCCAGCTCACCAGTGGCAAATGGCTACACCTTC.

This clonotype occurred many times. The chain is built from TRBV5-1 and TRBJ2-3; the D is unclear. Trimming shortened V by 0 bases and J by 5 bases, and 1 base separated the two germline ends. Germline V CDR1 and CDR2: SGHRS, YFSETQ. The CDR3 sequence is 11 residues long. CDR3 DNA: TGCGCCAGCAGCTTGGTAGATACGCAGTATTTT. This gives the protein CASSLVDTQYF.

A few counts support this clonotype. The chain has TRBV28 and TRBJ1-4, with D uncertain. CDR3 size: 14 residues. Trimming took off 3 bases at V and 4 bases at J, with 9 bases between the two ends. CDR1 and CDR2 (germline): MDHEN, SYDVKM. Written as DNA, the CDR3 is TGTGCCAGCAGTTTGCCAGTCGTTAATGAAAAACTGTTTTTT. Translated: CASSLPVVNEKLFF.

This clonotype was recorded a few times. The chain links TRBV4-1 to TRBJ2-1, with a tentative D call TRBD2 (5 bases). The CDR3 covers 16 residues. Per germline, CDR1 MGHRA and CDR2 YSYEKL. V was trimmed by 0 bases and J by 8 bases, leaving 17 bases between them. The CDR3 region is CASSQDTSGIRDEQFF. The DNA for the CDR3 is TGCGCCAGCAGCCAAGATACTAGTGGGATTCGGGATGAGCAGTTCTTC.

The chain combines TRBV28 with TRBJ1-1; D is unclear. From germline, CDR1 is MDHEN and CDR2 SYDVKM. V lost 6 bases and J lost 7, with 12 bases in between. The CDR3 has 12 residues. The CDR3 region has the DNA TGTGCCAGCAGAAGAGGGTTAGTTGAAGCTTTCTTT. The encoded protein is CASRRGLVEAFF.

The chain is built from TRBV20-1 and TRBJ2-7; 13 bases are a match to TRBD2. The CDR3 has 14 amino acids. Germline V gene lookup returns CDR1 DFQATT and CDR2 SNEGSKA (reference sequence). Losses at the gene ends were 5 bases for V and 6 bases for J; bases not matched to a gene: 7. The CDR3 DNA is TGCAGTGCTGGACTAGCGGGAGTTGTCGTCGAGCAGTACGTC. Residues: CSAGLAGVVVEQYV.